Described below is a single T cell receptor (beta chain) sequence and its context. The data were taken from a study of glioma-infiltrating T cells after dendritic cell vaccination. Sequencing used immunoSEQ multiplex PCR; TCRdb keeps in-frame clones, though not all of them. The sample shows 85,000 or so clones, 85% of them seen only once. Time point of the sample: after dendritic cell vaccination, including at tumor progression/relapse. The length of the CDR3 is 15 residues. Germline V gene lookup returns CDR1 MNHEY and CDR2 SVGAGI. V lost 0 bases, J lost 3 bases, and 11 bases lay in between. The receptor was isolated from a human donor with glioblastoma. This specimen consisted of blood, obtained after dendritic cell vaccination. This sequence joins TRBV6-5 and TRBJ1-2; the D is unclear. The CDR3 loop is CASSYSAAPYYGYTF. As DNA, the CDR3 is TGTGCCAGCAGTTACTCCGCGGCACCTTACTATGGCTACACCTTC.